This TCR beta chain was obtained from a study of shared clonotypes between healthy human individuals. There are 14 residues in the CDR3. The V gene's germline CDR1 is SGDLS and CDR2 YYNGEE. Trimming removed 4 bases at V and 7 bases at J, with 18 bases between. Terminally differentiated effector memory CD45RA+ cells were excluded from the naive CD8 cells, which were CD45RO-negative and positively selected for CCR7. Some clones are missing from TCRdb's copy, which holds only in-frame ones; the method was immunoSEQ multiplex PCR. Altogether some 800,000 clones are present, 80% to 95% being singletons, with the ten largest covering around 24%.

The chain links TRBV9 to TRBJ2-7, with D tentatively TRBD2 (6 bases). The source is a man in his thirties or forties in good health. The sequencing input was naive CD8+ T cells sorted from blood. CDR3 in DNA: TGTGCCAGCAGCCCCTCCGGGGGAGTTGATGAGCAGTACTTC. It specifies CASSPSGGVDEQYF.